These T cell receptor beta chains were read from a single sample in a study of OX40 agonist ivuxolimab in advanced cancers. Here immunoSEQ multiplex PCR was the method, and the copy in TCRdb shows in-frame clones only, minus some. The data contain about 95,000 clones, roughly 88% of them seen just once; the ten biggest clones take up approximately 4.2%. This specimen consisted of CD4+ or CD8+ T cells sorted from blood, obtained in a trial of the OX40 agonist ivuxolimab. The receptors shown here come from an adult with an advanced solid tumor such as melanoma, head and neck, liver or kidney cancer. CDR3s leave out the opening cysteine and the closing phenylalanine or tryptophan. The size field is filled for only some rows; it gives once, few, many or a size class.

v_call clone_size cdr3_aa
TRBV30 . ASNPKGGTGELF
TRBV27 once ASSSQGARGTQY
TRBV5-4 . ASSQERTVGKRPYEQY
TRBV19 . ASSQGVAGANVLT
TRBV7-9 . ASSESSQGKAF
TRBV2 . ASSRDRNQPQH
TRBV10-3 . AIKNSYNEQF
TRBV7-9 . ASSPPGPGNTIY
TRBV9 . ATKPAGEAVDEQF
TRBV5-1 . ASSLVAGVYEQY
TRBV11-2 . ASSLVSGGAGDYGYT
TRBV10-3 . AISDSSSEQY
TRBV6-5 . ASSYSGIYGYT
TRBV28 . ASTPTVGGIDQPQH
TRBV15 . ATSRDTEAF
TRBV7-2 . ASSFGFHEQY
TRBV19 . ASSIVAGGLEQY
TRBV7-3 . ASSLHLPNR
TRBV9 . ASSVDDGRGYEQY
TRBV7-8 . ASSPPEQPETQY